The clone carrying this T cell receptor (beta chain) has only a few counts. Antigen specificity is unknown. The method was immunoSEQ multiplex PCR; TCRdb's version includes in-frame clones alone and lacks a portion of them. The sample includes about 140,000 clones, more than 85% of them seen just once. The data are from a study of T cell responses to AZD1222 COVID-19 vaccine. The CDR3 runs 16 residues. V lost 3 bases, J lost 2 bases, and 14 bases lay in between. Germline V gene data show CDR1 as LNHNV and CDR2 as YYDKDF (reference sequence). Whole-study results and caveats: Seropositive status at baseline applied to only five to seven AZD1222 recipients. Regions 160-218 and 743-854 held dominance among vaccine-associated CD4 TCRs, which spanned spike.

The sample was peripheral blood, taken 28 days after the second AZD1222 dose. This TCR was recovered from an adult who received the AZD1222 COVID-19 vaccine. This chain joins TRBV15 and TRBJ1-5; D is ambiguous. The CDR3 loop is CATSRTSDGGNQPQHF. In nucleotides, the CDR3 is TGTGCCACCAGCAGGACCAGTGACGGAGGCAATCAGCCCCAGCATTTT.